This TCR beta chain is from a study of control samples from healthy donors and cancer patients (dated by TCRdb to about 2020). The library was generated by the immunoSEQ multiplex PCR assay. In TCRdb, the immuneACCESS table is reduced to in-frame sequences with V and J assigned. These tables do not hold every clone; where another copy was compared, an unresolved V gene accounts for under half, and the others remain unexplained. This sample gives 150,000 to 200,000 clones in total; roughly 95% of them show up just once. The top ten hold approximately 4% of the sample. In the case of this clone: It has no known antigen specificity. Base qualities were left out, and no much larger clone turns up one base away.

V sheds 0 bases and J sheds 2 bases, leaving 13 bases between their ends. The CDR3 spans 17 residues, from the cysteine through the phenylalanine. Solely the CDR3 DNA is kept, with 51 bases framed from the first base. CDR1 and CDR2 were assigned from the germline V gene as MGHDK and SYGVNS. What was sequenced was blood. The clonotype originates from a woman aged 60 to 75 in good health. The sequence is built from TRBV25-1 and TRBJ2-2, with the D assignment possibly TRBD1 or TRBD2, given 6 matching bases for each. The CDR3 loop reads CASSEYEGGPNTGELFF. Here is the DNA: TGTGCCAGCAGTGAATACGAGGGGGGTCCCAACACCGGGGAGCTGTTTTTT.